Included here is one T cell receptor (beta chain) sequence, with context. Its target antigen remains unknown. Qualities for individual bases were not recorded, and no much larger clone is one base off. The data stem from a study of blood T cell repertoires in COVID-19 (dated by TCRdb to the early 2020s). In terms of the full investigation: Samples from collaborators originated in the United States, Italy and Spain and spanned both the acute and convalescent phases of COVID-19. The prospective study material was composed of cDNA or gDNA derived from T cells, B-cell-depleted T cells, or PBMCs. The dataset comprised deeply sampled blood TCRbeta repertoires from subjects exposed to, actively infected with, or recovered from COVID-19. The repertoires were made available in a free public database intended to serve as a resource for research on the immune response to SARS-CoV-2. Samples came from the ongoing ImmuneRACE study (first 160 participants) plus 1,254 subjects from 6 global collaborators. A de-identified subject ID, COVID-19 status, age in years and sex were almost always included in the sample metadata. Where available, HLA class I and class II types were obtained from metadata supplied by the sample provider rather than from assay-based typing.

The CDR3 spans 15 residues, from the cysteine through the phenylalanine. Just the 45-base CDR3 DNA is kept, in frame starting at base 1. V is shortened by 6 bases, J by 2 bases, and the region joining them spans 11 bases. The germline V gene gives CDR1 as KGHSH and CDR2 as LQKENI. Beyond this particular receptor, the publication reports: The quantity of clinical and demographic metadata differed by source and by participant and was supplied without curation.

TCRbeta CDR3 regions were amplified from genomic DNA using the immunoSEQ Assay, a bias-controlled multiplex PCR. The published analysis was carried out like this. Nucleated cell counts per sample were estimated from amplification of reference gene primers within the assay. To quantify the absolute abundance of each unique TCRbeta CDR3 rearrangement, sequence reads were collapsed and filtered. Productive Simpson clonality was computed per sample as the square root of Simpson's diversity index over productive rearrangements. In its TCRdb copy, this immuneACCESS table keeps in-frame sequences only and misses some clones. Where compared with another copy, unresolved V genes explain less than half of these, and the others have no known cause. Clone size and the V and J calls come from that table; the DNA yielded D and trimming. The sample contains over 85,000 clones, roughly 86% of them found a single time. Of the sample, around 5.3% is held by the ten largest clones.

Collaborating institutions collected whole blood in K2EDTA tubes following their own protocols. For TCRbeta analysis, collaborators shipped samples as frozen whole blood, isolated PBMCs, or DNA extracted from either of those sample types. This sequence originates from a middle-aged man with acute or convalescent COVID-19. The sequencing input was peripheral blood. The chain is made from TRBV18 and TRBJ2-6; the D gene cannot be named for sure. The CDR3 has the sequence CASSQRVPGANVLTF. The sequenced DNA is TGTGCCAGCTCCCAACGAGTCCCTGGGGCCAACGTCCTGACTTTC.